Below are 22 T cell receptor beta chains sequenced from a single sample in a study of CD8 T cells in Susac syndrome. With random hexamers, roughly 0.45 to 1 ug RNA was reverse transcribed. Via MiXCR, TCRdb re-called the immunoSEQ multiplex PCR reads, giving one row per CDR3 protein. Among 95,000 to 150,000 distinct CDR3 sequences, over 90% were seen once, and the ten largest hold over 0.12%. Material for sequencing was CD4+ T cells from PBMCs. These receptors all stem from a human donor with Susac syndrome.

The chain combines TRBV29-1 with TRBJ2-1; 9 bases are shared with TRBD1. Germline CDR1 reads SQVTM; CDR2 reads ANQGSEA. The CDR3 runs to 13 residues. V gave up 3 bases and J gave up 9 bases; unmatched junction bases: 6. Here the CDR3 reads CSVEGDRAREQFF. The CDR3 DNA reads TGCAGCGTTGAGGGGGACAGGGCTCGTGAGCAGTTCTTC.

This clonotype was observed a single time. This chain connects TRBV14 to TRBJ1-1, with unresolved D. The V end was cut by 5 bases, the J end by 3 bases, with 13 bases between. CDR1 is SGHDN, CDR2 FVKESK, per germline. The CDR3 spans 14 residues. The chain's CDR3 is CASSMGFWDTEAFF. Written as DNA, the CDR3 is TGTGCCAGCAGCATGGGATTTTGGGACACTGAAGCTTTCTTT.

The chain has TRBV5-1 and TRBJ2-5; D call uncertain. CDR1 and CDR2 from the germline V gene are SGHRS and YFSETQ. Trimming shortened V by 2 bases and J by 1 base, and 15 bases separated the two germline ends. CDR3 length equals 16 residues. The CDR3 DNA reads as TGCGCCAGCAGCTTAGGTGGTACGGGCGGCCAAGAGACCCAGTACTTC. This codes for CASSLGGTGGQETQYF.

J is TRBJ2-1 and V is TRBV20-1; TRBD2 aligns across 9 bases. The CDR3 has 13 residues. Per germline, CDR1 DFQATT and CDR2 SNEGSKA (reference sequence). J gave up 5 bases and V 1 base, and 0 bases lay outside the gene matches. CDR3 in amino acids: CSARGLADNEQFF. CDR3 bases: TGCAGTGCTAGAGGACTAGCGGACAATGAGCAGTTCTTC.

In its sample, this clonotype was seen once. The chain joins TRBV5-6 to TRBJ1-2; no firm D call. V was shortened by 4 bases and J by 4 bases, with 17 bases between the two germline ends. The CDR3 contains 15 residues. Looked up from germline, CDR1 is SGHDT and CDR2 is YYEEEE. In DNA form, the CDR3 reads TGTGCCAGCAGCCCCGTGCGGGGAGTGGGCTATGGCTACACCTTC. This codes for CASSPVRGVGYGYTF.

The gene calls are TRBV7-2 and TRBJ2-3; D is ambiguous. Trimming left V 5 bases short and J 6 bases short, with 12 bases between. This CDR3 is built from 13 residues. Germline CDR1 SGHTA, CDR2 FQGNSA. In DNA form, the CDR3 reads TGTGCCAGCAGCCCAAACATCCCCGATACGCAGTATTTT. It yields the protein CASSPNIPDTQYF.

The rearrangement links TRBV15 to TRBJ1-4, with D perhaps matching TRBD1 (5 bases). CDR3 length: 15 amino acids. Trimming cost V 0 bases and J 8 bases, with 13 bases left between them. Germline CDR1 and CDR2: LNHNV and YYDKDF (reference sequence). CDR3 sequence reads: CATSRDQTVREKLFF. CDR3 nucleotide sequence: TGTGCCACCAGCAGAGATCAGACAGTGCGGGAAAAACTGTTTTTT.

The V and J genes are TRBV5-5 and TRBJ2-5; no clear D. The ends were cut back, 6 bases at V and 1 base at J, with 16 bases in the middle. The CDR3 spans 15 residues. Germline V gene sequence: CDR1 SGHKS, CDR2 YYEKEE (reference sequence). CDR3 sequence (DNA): TGTGCCAGCACGCCTCATACAAATAGCCAAGAGACCCAGTACTTC. Encoded protein: CASTPHTNSQETQYF.

The chain couples TRBV20-1 to TRBJ2-3, with 7 bases lining up with TRBD1. The length of the CDR3 is 14 residues. CDR1 and CDR2 (germline): DFQATT, SNEGSKA (reference sequence). Unmatched junction bases numbered 7, after V lost 6 bases and J lost 1 base. The CDR3 DNA follows: TGCAGTGCAACGACAGGGAGTCGCACAGATACGCAGTATTTT. Translation gives CSATTGSRTDTQYF.

This chain uses TRBV3-1 with TRBJ2-1; no definite D call. CDR3 length: 15 residues. Germline-derived CDR1 and CDR2 are LGHDT and YNNKEL (reference sequence). Trimming removed 2 bases from V and 6 bases from J, with 14 bases in between. CDR3 sequence (DNA): TGTGCCAGCAGCCAATTCGCAGGTGACCCCAATGAGCAGTTCTTC. Its translation is CASSQFAGDPNEQFF.

This chain connects TRBV20-1 to TRBJ1-1, with a weak D call TRBD1 (5 bases). Germline values: CDR1 DFQATT, CDR2 SNEGSKA (reference sequence). V shed 4 bases and J shed 6 bases, with 12 bases lying between them. This CDR3 is 12 amino acids long. In DNA, the CDR3 is TGCAGTGCTACCTGGGGGAGCCCTGAAGCTTTCTTT. Its translation is CSATWGSPEAFF.

V gene TRBV28 combines with J gene TRBJ2-7, with 10 bases aligning to TRBD1. Germline CDR1 is MDHEN and CDR2 is SYDVKM. The CDR3 sequence is 13 residues long. The V segment lost 8 bases and the J segment 6 bases; nucleotides outside the gene matches: 7. As DNA, the CDR3 is TGTGCCAGCCGCGGGACAGGGGTGATCGAGCAGTACTTC. Translation: CASRGTGVIEQYF.

V is TRBV9 and J is TRBJ2-4; 9 bases are shared with TRBD1. Per germline, CDR1 SGDLS and CDR2 YYNGEE. With 0 bases clipped from V and 8 bases from J, the junction kept 6 bases outside the gene matches. The CDR3 has 15 residues. The CDR3 loop reads CASSVGTGVVDIQYF. For the CDR3, the DNA is TGTGCCAGCAGCGTAGGGACAGGGGTAGTCGACATTCAGTACTTC.

This rearrangement joins TRBV7-8 to TRBJ2-1, with D tentatively TRBD2 (6 bases). V was trimmed by 0 bases and J by 0 bases, leaving 15 bases between them. The CDR3 covers 18 residues. The germline CDR1 and CDR2 sequences are SGHVS and FQNEAQ. CDR3 sequence: CASSLAGSGRSSYNEQFF. CDR3 in DNA: TGTGCCAGCAGCTTAGCAGGCAGCGGGCGGAGCTCCTACAATGAGCAGTTCTTC.

The chain carries TRBV12-3 or TRBV12-4 and TRBJ1-2; D unresolved. The CDR3 has 12 residues. V lost 5 bases and J 7 bases, leaving 11 bases between the germline ends. CDR3 DNA: TGTGCCAGCAGTCTCCAGGCGGGTGGCTACACCTTC. Its translation is CASSLQAGGYTF.

The J gene is TRBJ1-2, the V gene TRBV30, with D perhaps matching TRBD1 (5 bases). CDR1 and CDR2 from the germline V gene are GTSNPN and SVGIG (reference sequence). Between the trimmed V and J ends, which lost 2 bases and 7 bases, there was a span of 26 bases. The CDR3 is 17 amino acids. CDR3 DNA sequence: TGTGCCTGGAGTCCCTTCCTCGGGGAAGACAGATCAACTGGCTACACCTTC. This sequence encodes CAWSPFLGEDRSTGYTF.

The V and J genes are TRBV5-6 and TRBJ2-1, with unresolved D. Germline V gene data show CDR1 as SGHDT and CDR2 as YYEEEE. There are 15 residues in the CDR3. V lost 2 bases and J lost 2, with 11 bases in between. CDR3 nucleotides: TGTGCCAGCAGCTTTCTTCTTCTAACCTACAATGAGCAGTTCTTC. It yields the protein CASSFLLLTYNEQFF.

This chain links TRBV7-3 with TRBJ2-1; 10 bases map to TRBD2. V dropped 5 bases and J dropped 2; count of bases not matched to a gene: 6. The CDR3 runs to 16 residues. Per the germline V gene, CDR1 is SGHTA and CDR2 is FQGTGA. CDR3 sequence (DNA): TGTGCCAGCAGCAACCGAGCGGGAGGGACCTACAATGAGCAGTTCTTC. Encoded protein: CASSNRAGGTYNEQFF.

The chain has TRBV28 and TRBJ2-1, with TRBD2 matching over 12 bases. Trimming removed 5 bases from V and 0 bases from J; junction bases left unmatched: 2. CDR3 length: 16 residues. Germline assignment: CDR1 MDHEN and CDR2 SYDVKM. The CDR3, as DNA: TGTGCCAGCAGTAAGACTAGCGGGAGCTCCTACAATGAGCAGTTCTTC. This sequence encodes CASSKTSGSSYNEQFF. Using reference TRBV28 and TRBJ2-1 for the parts outside the CDR3, the full variable domain is DVKVTQSSRYLVKRTGEKVFLECVQDMDHENMFWYRQDPGLGLRLIYFSYDVKMKEKGDIPEGYSVSREKKERFSLILESASTNQTSMYLCASSKTSGSSYNEQFFGPGTRLTVL.

This clonotype has just one count. This chain joins TRBV20-1 and TRBJ2-5; tentative D call: TRBD1 (6 bases). The CDR3 contains 15 residues. Germline V gene lookup returns CDR1 DFQATT and CDR2 SNEGSKA (reference sequence). V was trimmed by 0 bases and J by 5 bases, leaving 16 bases between them. CDR3 residues: CSARDTGQGRETQYF. For the CDR3, the DNA is TGCAGTGCTAGAGATACGGGGCAGGGGCGCGAGACCCAGTACTTC.

The chain links TRBV7-2 to TRBJ1-1, with a possible D match to TRBD1 (6 bases). The V gene lost 3 bases and the J gene lost 8 bases, with 16 bases spanning the gap. Per germline, CDR1 SGHTA and CDR2 FQGNSA. The CDR3 extends over 14 amino acids. The CDR3 nucleotides read TGTGCCAGCAGCTTCACTAAGGACAGTGCCGAAGCTTTCTTT. As protein: CASSFTKDSAEAFF.

This clonotype was detected only a few times. V usage is TRBV7-9 and J usage is TRBJ1-2, with D maybe TRBD1 (6 bases). V dropped 3 bases and J dropped 6 bases, with 8 bases sitting between them. The CDR3 covers 12 residues. Germline CDR1 and CDR2: SEHNR and FQNEAQ (reference sequence). CDR3 sequence reads: CASSLRTDGYTF. The CDR3 DNA reads as TGTGCCAGCAGCTTGAGGACAGATGGCTACACCTTC.